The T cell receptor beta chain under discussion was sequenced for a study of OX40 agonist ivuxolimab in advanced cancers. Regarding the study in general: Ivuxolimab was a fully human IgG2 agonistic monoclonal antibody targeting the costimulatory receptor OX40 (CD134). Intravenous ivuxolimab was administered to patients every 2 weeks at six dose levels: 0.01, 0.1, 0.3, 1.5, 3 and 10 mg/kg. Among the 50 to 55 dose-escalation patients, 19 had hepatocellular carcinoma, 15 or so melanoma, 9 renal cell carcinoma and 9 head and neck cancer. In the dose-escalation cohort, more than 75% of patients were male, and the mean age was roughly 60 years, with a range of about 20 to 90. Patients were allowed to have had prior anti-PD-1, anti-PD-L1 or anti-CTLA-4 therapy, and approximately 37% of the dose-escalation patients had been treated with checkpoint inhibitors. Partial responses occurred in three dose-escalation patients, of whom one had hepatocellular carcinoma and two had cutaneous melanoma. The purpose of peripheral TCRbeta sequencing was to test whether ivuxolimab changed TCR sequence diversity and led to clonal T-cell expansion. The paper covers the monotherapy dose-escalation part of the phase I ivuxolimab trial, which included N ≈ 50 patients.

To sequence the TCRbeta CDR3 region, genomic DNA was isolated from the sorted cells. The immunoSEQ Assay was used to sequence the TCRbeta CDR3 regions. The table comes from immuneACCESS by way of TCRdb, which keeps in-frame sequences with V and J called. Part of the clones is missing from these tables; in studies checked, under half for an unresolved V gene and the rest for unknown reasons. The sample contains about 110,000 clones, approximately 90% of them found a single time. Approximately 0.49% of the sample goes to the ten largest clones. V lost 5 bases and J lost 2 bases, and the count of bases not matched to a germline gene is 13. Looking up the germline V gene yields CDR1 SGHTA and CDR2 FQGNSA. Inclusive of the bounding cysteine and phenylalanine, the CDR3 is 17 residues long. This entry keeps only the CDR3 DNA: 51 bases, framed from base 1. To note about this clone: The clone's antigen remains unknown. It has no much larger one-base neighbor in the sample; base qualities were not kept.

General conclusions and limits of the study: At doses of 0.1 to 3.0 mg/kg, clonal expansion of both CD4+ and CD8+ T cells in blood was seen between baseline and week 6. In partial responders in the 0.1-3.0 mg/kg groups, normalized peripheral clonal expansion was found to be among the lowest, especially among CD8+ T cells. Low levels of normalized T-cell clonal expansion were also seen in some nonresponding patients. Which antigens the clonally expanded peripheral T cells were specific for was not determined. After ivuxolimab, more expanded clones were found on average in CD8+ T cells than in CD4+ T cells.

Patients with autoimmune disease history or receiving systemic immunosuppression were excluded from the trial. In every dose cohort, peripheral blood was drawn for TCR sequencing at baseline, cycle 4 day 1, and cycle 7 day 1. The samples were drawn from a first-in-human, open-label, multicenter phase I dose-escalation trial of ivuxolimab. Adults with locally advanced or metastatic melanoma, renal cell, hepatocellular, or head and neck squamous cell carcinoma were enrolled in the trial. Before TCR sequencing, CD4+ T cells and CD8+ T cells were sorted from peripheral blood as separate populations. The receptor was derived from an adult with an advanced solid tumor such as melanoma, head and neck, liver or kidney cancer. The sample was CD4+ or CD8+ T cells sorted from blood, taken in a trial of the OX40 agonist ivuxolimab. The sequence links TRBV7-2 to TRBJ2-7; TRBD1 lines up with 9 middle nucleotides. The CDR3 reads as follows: CASSVSPGQGYPYEQYF. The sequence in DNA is TGTGCCAGCAGCGTCTCCCCGGGACAGGGTTACCCCTACGAGCAGTACTTC.